This TCR beta chain is from a study of shared clonotypes between healthy human individuals. Overall study context: Three plates were used per donor for CD4 naive, three for CD4 memory, two for CD8 naive and one for CD8 memory.

Participating donors were healthy, HIV-negative adults free of recent acute infections or vaccinations. The study drew all its donors from Caucasian adults living in Nashville, Tennessee. Per the authors' pipeline: ImmunoSEQ junction-only sequences lacked quality scores, so their filtering differed. Produced via immunoSEQ multiplex PCR; TCRdb's table is partial and in-frame only. That table gives V, J and clone size, and the DNA gave D and trimming. This sample has about 330,000 clones; roughly 91% occur once, and the top ten carry around 16%. Trimming stripped 4 bases from V and 0 bases from J, with 9 bases between. Germline CDR1 is MGHDK and CDR2 is SYGVNS. The CDR3 extends over 14 amino acids.

The material sequenced was memory CD8+ T cells sorted from blood. Subset meaning: CD45RO+ cells pooled with CCR7-negative TemRA cells. This clonotype was obtained from a man aged 18 to 30 in good health. The rearrangement links TRBV25-1 to TRBJ1-2, with D perhaps matching TRBD1 (5 bases). CDR3: CASSAPGANYGYTF. CDR3 DNA sequence: TGTGCCAGCAGTGCGCCGGGGGCTAACTATGGCTACACCTTC.